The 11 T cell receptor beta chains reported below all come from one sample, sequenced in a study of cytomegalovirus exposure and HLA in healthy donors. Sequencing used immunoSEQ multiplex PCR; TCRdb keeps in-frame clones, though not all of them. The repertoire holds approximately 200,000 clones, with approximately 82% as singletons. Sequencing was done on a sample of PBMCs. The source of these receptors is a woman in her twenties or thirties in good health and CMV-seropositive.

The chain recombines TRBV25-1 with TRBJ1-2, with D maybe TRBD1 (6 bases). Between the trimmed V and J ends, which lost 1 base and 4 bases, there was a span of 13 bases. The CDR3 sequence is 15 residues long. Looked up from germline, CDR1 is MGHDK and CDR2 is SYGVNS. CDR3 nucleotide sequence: TGTGCCAGCAGTGAATCCCGGGGACAACGCTATGGCTACACCTTC. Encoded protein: CASSESRGQRYGYTF.

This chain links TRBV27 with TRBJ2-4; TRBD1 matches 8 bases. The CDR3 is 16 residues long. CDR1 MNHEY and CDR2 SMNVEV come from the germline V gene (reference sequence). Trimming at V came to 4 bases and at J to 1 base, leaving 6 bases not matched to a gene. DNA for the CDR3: TGTGCCAGCAGTTCGGACAGGGTCGGGGCCAAAAACATTCAGTACTTC. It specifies CASSSDRVGAKNIQYF.

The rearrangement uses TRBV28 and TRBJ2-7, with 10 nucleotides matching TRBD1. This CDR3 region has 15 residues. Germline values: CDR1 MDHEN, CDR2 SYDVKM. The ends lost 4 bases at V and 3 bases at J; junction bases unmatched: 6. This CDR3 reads CASSSPGQGLYEQYF. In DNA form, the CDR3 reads TGTGCCAGCAGTTCCCCGGGACAGGGGCTCTACGAGCAGTACTTC.

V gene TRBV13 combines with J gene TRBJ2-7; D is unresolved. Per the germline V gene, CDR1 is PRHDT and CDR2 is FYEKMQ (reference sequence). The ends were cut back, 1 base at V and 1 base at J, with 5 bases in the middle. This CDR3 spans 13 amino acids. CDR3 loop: CASSLDRSYEQYF. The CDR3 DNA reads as TGTGCCAGCAGCTTAGACCGGTCCTACGAGCAGTACTTC.

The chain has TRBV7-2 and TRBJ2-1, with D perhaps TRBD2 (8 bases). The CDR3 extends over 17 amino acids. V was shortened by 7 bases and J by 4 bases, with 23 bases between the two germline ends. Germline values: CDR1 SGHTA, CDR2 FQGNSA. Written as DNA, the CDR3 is TGTGCCAGCACCCAAGGGGGCTTAGCGGGAAGGTACAATGAGCAGTTCTTC. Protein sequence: CASTQGGLAGRYNEQFF.

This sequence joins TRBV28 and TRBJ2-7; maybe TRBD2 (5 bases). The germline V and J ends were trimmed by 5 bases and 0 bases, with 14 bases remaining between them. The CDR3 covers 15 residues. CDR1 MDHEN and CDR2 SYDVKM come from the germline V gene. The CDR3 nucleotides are TGTGCCAGCAGTCTGGACTGGAGCGGCTCCTACGAGCAGTACTTC. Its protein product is CASSLDWSGSYEQYF.

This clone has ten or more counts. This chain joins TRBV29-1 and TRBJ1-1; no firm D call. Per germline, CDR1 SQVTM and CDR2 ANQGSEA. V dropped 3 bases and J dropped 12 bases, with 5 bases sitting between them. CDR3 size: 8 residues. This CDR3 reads CSVDGTFF. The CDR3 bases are TGCAGCGTTGACGGGACTTTCTTT.

Here the CDR3 reads CASSSTSGNQETQYF. The CDR3, as DNA: TGTGCCAGCAGCTCGACTAGCGGGAACCAAGAGACCCAGTACTTC. The chain combines TRBV11-3 with TRBJ2-5, with 11 bases matching TRBD2. Germline assignment: CDR1 SGHNT and CDR2 YENEEA. Germline trimming cut 4 bases from V and 0 bases from J; bases unmatched to any gene: 1. There are 15 residues in the CDR3.

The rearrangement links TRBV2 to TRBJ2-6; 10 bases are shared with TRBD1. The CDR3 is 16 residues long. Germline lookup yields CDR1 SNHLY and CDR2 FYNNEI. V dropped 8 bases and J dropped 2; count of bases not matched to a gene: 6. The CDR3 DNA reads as TGTGCCAGCGGTGGGACAGGGGTCGCTGGGGCCAACGTCCTGACTTTC. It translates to CASGGTGVAGANVLTF.

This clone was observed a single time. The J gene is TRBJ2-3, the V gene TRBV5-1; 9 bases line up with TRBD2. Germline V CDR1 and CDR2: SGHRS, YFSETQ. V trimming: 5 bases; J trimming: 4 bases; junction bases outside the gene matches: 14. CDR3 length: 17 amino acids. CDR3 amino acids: CASSFYPSGDGADTQYF. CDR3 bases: TGCGCCAGCAGTTTCTACCCTAGCGGGGATGGGGCAGATACGCAGTATTTT. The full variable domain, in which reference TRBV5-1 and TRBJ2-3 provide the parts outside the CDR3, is KAGVTQTPRYLIKTRGQQVTLSCSPISGHRSVSWYQQTPGQGLQFLFEYFSETQRNKGNFPGRFSGRQFSNSRSEMNVSTLELGDSALYLCASSFYPSGDGADTQYFGPGTRLTVL.

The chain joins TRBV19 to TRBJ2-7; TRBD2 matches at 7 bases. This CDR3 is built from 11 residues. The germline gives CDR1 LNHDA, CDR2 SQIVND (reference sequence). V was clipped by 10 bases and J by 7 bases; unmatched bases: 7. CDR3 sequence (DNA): TGTGCCACGCGCGGGAGTGGGGAGCAGTACTTC. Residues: CATRGSGEQYF.